A selection of T cell receptor beta chains follows, all from one sample in a study of immune evolution from preneoplasia to lung adenocarcinoma. The protocol was immunoSEQ multiplex PCR, while the TCRdb copy is restricted to in-frame clones and leaves out a portion. The sample comprises around 41,000 clones, around 85% of which are singletons, and about 4.7% rests with the top ten. The sequenced sample consisted of FFPE invasive lung adenocarcinoma tissue. The receptors originated from a person aged 55 to 69 with lung adenocarcinoma. CDR3s include the opening cysteine and the closing phenylalanine or tryptophan. D genes are given only for firm matches. Part of the rows lack a size; the others show once, few, many or a class for expanded clones.

size	D	V	J	DNA	CDR3
-	-	TRBV18	TRBJ1-2	TGTGCCAGCTCACCCTCTGTCGGGGGCGATGGCTACACCTTC	CASSPSVGGDGYTF
-	-	TRBV11-2	TRBJ2-2	TGTGCCAGCAGCTTACACACCGGGGAGCTGTTTTTT	CASSLHTGELFF
few	-	TRBV27	TRBJ2-7	TGTGCCAGCAGGGGGTCGCCGGACGAGCAGTACTTC	CASRGSPDEQYF
-	-	TRBV18	TRBJ1-4	TGTGCCAGCTCACCAGCACCTAATGAAAAACTGTTTTTT	CASSPAPNEKLFF
once	-	TRBV27	TRBJ2-5	TGTGCCAGCAGTAGCTATCGGACGGCCACCCAAGAGACCCAGTACTTC	CASSSYRTATQETQYF
-	-	TRBV6-1	TRBJ2-3	TGTGCCAGCAGTGACGAGACAGGGAGGGGCACAGATACGCAGTATTTT	CASSDETGRGTDTQYF
-	-	TRBV7-3	TRBJ2-3	TGTGCCAGCAGCTTATTTGGTACAGATACGCAGTATTTT	CASSLFGTDTQYF
-	-	TRBV19	TRBJ2-3	TGTGCCAGTAGTATAAGGGATAGCACAGATACGCAGTATTTT	CASSIRDSTDTQYF
few	TRBD1	TRBV19	TRBJ1-3	TGTGCTACCGCCGGGACAGCAGGATACACCATATATTTT	CATAGTAGYTIYF
-	-	TRBV19	TRBJ2-1	TGTGCCAGTAGCTTTGTCGGCCTCGGGGACAATGAGCAGTTCTTC	CASSFVGLGDNEQFF
-	TRBD2	TRBV6-5	TRBJ2-1	TGTGCCAGCAGTTACTCGACACTAGCGGGGCACAATGAGCAGTTCTTC	CASSYSTLAGHNEQFF